The 2 T cell receptor beta chains below were found in one sample sequenced in a study of T cell responses to AZD1222 COVID-19 vaccine (dated by TCRdb to the early 2020s). The meaning of the sample's time point label: baseline before first vaccination. Libraries were prepared through the immunoSEQ multiplex PCR assay. The table comes from immuneACCESS by way of TCRdb, which keeps in-frame sequences with V and J called. Part of the clones is missing from these tables; in studies checked, under half for an unresolved V gene and the rest for unknown reasons. Here the sample has more than 85,000 clones; 70% to 90% occur a single time. Of the sample, 2.5% to 3.5% is held by the ten largest clones. The sequencing used peripheral blood, collected on day 0 of AZD1222 vaccination. Receptors were obtained from an adult in good health.

This clone occurred once. The V and J genes are TRBV4-1 and TRBJ2-5; TRBD2 matches 11 bases. Germline-derived CDR1 and CDR2 are MGHRA and YSYEKL. Germline trimming cut 1 base from V and 2 bases from J; bases unmatched to any gene: 6. This CDR3 has 17 residues. The CDR3 nucleotides are TGCGCCAGCAGCCAAGGTTTAGTAGCGGGGGGGCAAGAGACCCAGTACTTC. This encodes CASSQGLVAGGQETQYF.

The gene calls are TRBV4-3 and TRBJ2-5, with D perhaps matching TRBD2 (5 bases). Trimming left V 0 bases short and J 1 base short, with 12 bases between. The CDR3 contains 16 residues. Germline loops: CDR1 LGHNA, CDR2 YSLEER. The CDR3 reads CASSQDYRGIQETQYF. DNA of the CDR3: TGCGCCAGCAGCCAAGACTATCGAGGGATCCAAGAGACCCAGTACTTC.